Listed below are T cell receptor beta chains from one sample, sequenced in a study of cytomegalovirus exposure and HLA in healthy donors. Sequencing was performed with immunoSEQ multiplex PCR; in TCRdb, only in-frame clones are kept and a portion is missing. The profile shows about 110,000 clones, around 80% of them singletons. The sequenced material came from PBMCs. The receptor set was obtained from a man between 18 and 35 years old in good health and CMV-seronegative. CDR3s leave out the opening cysteine and the closing phenylalanine or tryptophan.

J: TRBJ1-2; V: TRBV4-1; CDR3: ASSQEGTGDNGYT
J: TRBJ1-1; V: TRBV27; CDR3: AIMTFSRATEAF
J: TRBJ1-1; V: TRBV7-9; CDR3: ASSLRRDSEAF
J: TRBJ1-1; V: TRBV7-9; CDR3: ASSSTGMGTEAF
J: TRBJ2-7; V: TRBV5-1; CDR3: ASSLGAGGFEQY
J: TRBJ2-7; V: TRBV7-9; CDR3: ASLGAGEQY
J: TRBJ2-3; V: TRBV29-1; CDR3: SVGGGRGLTDTQY
J: TRBJ1-1; V: TRBV28; CDR3: AITTSRAEAF
J: TRBJ2-7; V: TRBV5-1; CDR3: ASSLVTGTGKPYEQY
J: TRBJ2-7; V: TRBV19; CDR3: ASSIGGAYEQY
J: TRBJ2-2; V: TRBV4-3; CDR3: ASSQDSSPNTGELF
J: TRBJ2-4; V: TRBV4-1; CDR3: ASSQHPGGDFQY
J: TRBJ2-1; V: TRBV19; CDR3: ASSIGGGLAGGYNEQF
J: TRBJ2-7; V: TRBV19; CDR3: ASSATGTAITYEQY
J: TRBJ1-1; V: TRBV19; CDR3: ASSIGDQLNTEAF
J: TRBJ1-2; V: TRBV19; CDR3: ASSGQGGNYGYT
J: TRBJ2-7; V: TRBV19; CDR3: ASSIWFNEASYEQY
J: TRBJ2-7; V: TRBV28; CDR3: ASSTLSGTGGNEQY
J: TRBJ1-1; V: TRBV6-5; CDR3: ASTPRWGDTEAF
J: TRBJ2-2; V: TRBV25-1; CDR3: ASSELGRVAGELF
J: TRBJ2-3; V: TRBV7-3; CDR3: ASSKKAGPAADTQY
J: TRBJ2-1; V: TRBV2; CDR3: ASTEGQGFFHEQF
J: TRBJ1-1; V: TRBV5-8; CDR3: ASSALQGYTEAF
J: TRBJ2-5; V: TRBV4-3; CDR3: ASSQTSGRGETQY
J: TRBJ2-1; V: TRBV9; CDR3: ASSVGGRGREQF
J: TRBJ1-5; V: TRBV6-5; CDR3: ASSYSSGLGQPQH